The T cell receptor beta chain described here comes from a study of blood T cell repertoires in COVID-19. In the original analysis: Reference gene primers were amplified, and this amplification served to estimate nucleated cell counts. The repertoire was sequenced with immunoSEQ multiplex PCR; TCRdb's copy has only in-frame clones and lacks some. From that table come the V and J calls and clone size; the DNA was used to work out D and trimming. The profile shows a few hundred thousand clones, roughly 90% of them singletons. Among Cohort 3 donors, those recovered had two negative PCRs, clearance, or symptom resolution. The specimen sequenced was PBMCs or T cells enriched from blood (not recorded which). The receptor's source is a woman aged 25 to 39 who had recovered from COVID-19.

This chain's CDR3 is CASSLSGTSGGAWDTQYF. The CDR3 DNA follows: TGTGCCAGCAGCTTAAGTGGGACTAGCGGGGGGGCGTGGGATACGCAGTATTTT. V usage is TRBV7-3 and J usage is TRBJ2-3, with 16 bases aligning to TRBD2. After removal of 1 base from V and 6 bases from J, the junction contained 7 bases not matched to a gene. Germline CDR1 SGHTA, CDR2 FQGTGA. The CDR3 is made up of 18 amino acids.